The 9 T cell receptor beta chains below come from one sample, sequenced in a study of blood T cell repertoires in COVID-19. Profiled with immunoSEQ multiplex PCR; TCRdb holds only in-frame clones, not every one. The sample yields tens of thousands of clones, around 86% seen once. The sequencing sample was made of peripheral blood. The receptor source for this set is a woman older than 75 with COVID-19, enrolled during active disease.

V is TRBV14 and J is TRBJ1-2; D perhaps matches TRBD1 (5 bases). This CDR3 contains 11 residues. V gave up 3 bases and J gave up 7 bases, with 6 bases separating them. From germline, CDR1 is SGHDN and CDR2 FVKESK. CDR3 coding DNA: TGTGCCAGCAGCCATACAGGTGGCTACACCTTC. Translation: CASSHTGGYTF.

This clone came up once. V usage is TRBV19 and J usage is TRBJ1-3; 9 bases are shared with TRBD1. The trim removed 2 bases at V and 4 bases at J, leaving 3 bases unmatched. The V gene's germline CDR1 is LNHDA and CDR2 SQIVND (reference sequence). The CDR3 extends over 15 amino acids. The CDR3 DNA sequence: TGTGCCAGTAGTATAATGGACAGGGGAGGAAACACCATATATTTT. Translation: CASSIMDRGGNTIYF.

The genes are TRBV30 and TRBJ2-1, with 7 bases aligning to TRBD1. Trimming took 4 bases from V and 4 from J; bases not matched to a gene: 7. This CDR3 spans 14 amino acids. Germline V CDR1 and CDR2: GTSNPN, SVGIG (reference sequence). The CDR3 sequence: CAWKGAGVYNEQFF. The CDR3 coding sequence is TGTGCCTGGAAGGGGGCCGGGGTGTACAATGAGCAGTTCTTC.

This clone has just a few counts. Written as DNA, the CDR3 is TGTGCCATCAGTGAGTCTGGGAGCTCTGGAAACACCATATATTTT. Amino acid sequence: CAISESGSSGNTIYF. This chain joins TRBV10-3 and TRBJ1-3; unclear D gene. From germline, CDR1 is ENHRY and CDR2 SYGVKD. This CDR3 region has 15 residues. V was pared by 0 bases and J by 0 bases, with 6 bases between.

This chain uses TRBV20-1 with TRBJ2-7; 13 nucleotides line up with TRBD2. This CDR3 is 17 amino acids long. The J segment lost 3 bases and the V segment lost 3 bases, leaving 11 bases of the junction unmatched. Germline V gene sequence: CDR1 DFQATT, CDR2 SNEGSKA (reference sequence). As DNA, the CDR3 is TGCAGTGCTAGTCGGGGGACTAGCGGGAAGGCATACTACGAGCAGTACTTC. Translation: CSASRGTSGKAYYEQYF.

The chain has TRBV7-3 and TRBJ2-5; the match to TRBD1 covers 7 bases. The CDR3 totals 14 residues. The germline gives CDR1 SGHTA, CDR2 FQGTGA. The J segment lost 3 bases and the V segment lost 5 bases, leaving 6 bases of the junction unmatched. In nucleotides, the CDR3 is TGTGCCAGCAGCGATGGGACAGCAGAAGAGACCCAGTACTTC. This encodes CASSDGTAEETQYF.

The V gene is TRBV6-5, the J gene TRBJ1-2; D perhaps matches TRBD1 (5 bases). The V and J ends lost 7 bases and 1 base respectively, with 10 bases between them. Germline CDR1 reads MNHEY; CDR2 reads SVGAGI. The CDR3 extends over 13 amino acids. The chain's CDR3 is CASMGGDNYGYTF. CDR3 coding DNA: TGTGCCAGCATGGGGGGGGATAACTATGGCTACACCTTC.

This clone was recorded once. The chain employs TRBV19 and TRBJ2-6; 10 bases match TRBD1. The length of the CDR3 is 17 residues. V lost 8 bases, J lost 4 bases, and 11 bases stayed unmatched. Germline lookup yields CDR1 LNHDA and CDR2 SQIVND (reference sequence). The CDR3 here is CASGKGTGVAGANVLTF. The CDR3 coding sequence is TGTGCCAGTGGAAAGGGGACAGGGGTGGCAGGGGCCAACGTCCTGACTTTC.

This clone was counted a few times. V gene TRBV29-1 combines with J gene TRBJ2-7; 10 bases match TRBD1. V lost 4 bases and J lost 6; bases outside the gene matches: 3. CDR3 length equals 12 residues. Germline CDR1 SQVTM, CDR2 ANQGSEA. In nucleotides, the CDR3 is TGCAGCGTTGGGGACAGGGGCCGCGAGCAGTACTTC. Protein: CSVGDRGREQYF.